These T cell receptor beta chains were read from a single sample in a study of blood T cell repertoires in COVID-19. The data were produced by immunoSEQ multiplex PCR, yet TCRdb's version contains in-frame clones alone and is incomplete. This sample has a few hundred thousand clones, with around nine tenths found just once. Sequencing used peripheral blood. The receptors come from a woman between 40 and 55 years old who had recovered from COVID-19. Each CDR3 is given with its conserved first and last residue. D genes are given only for firm matches. The size field is filled for only some rows; it gives once, few, many or a size class.

>TRBV27|TRBJ2-3|NA|NA|14
TGTGCCAGCAGCTTGGTCTCTACCCCAGATACGCAGTATTTT
CASSLVSTPDTQYF
>TRBV5-1|TRBJ2-1|NA|NA|18
TGCGCCAGCAGCCCGAGGCCCGGGGGAGTGGAAATCTACAATGAGCAGTTCTTC
CASSPRPGGVEIYNEQFF
>TRBV11-2|TRBJ1-2|TRBD1|few|14
TGTGCCAGCAGCTTAGATGGCAGGGGGCTTGGCTACACCTTC
CASSLDGRGLGYTF
>TRBV20-1|TRBJ1-1|NA|NA|13
TGCAGTGCTAGTTCAGGGGCCTCCACTGAAGCTTTCTTT
CSASSGASTEAFF
>TRBV4-1|TRBJ2-7|NA|NA|15
TGCGCCAGCAGCCAAGAACGGACAGAATCCTACGAGCAGTACTTC
CASSQERTESYEQYF
>TRBV9|TRBJ1-3|TRBD1|NA|16
TGTGCCAGCAGCGTAGAGTGGACAGGGTCTGGAAACACCATATATTTT
CASSVEWTGSGNTIYF
>TRBV10-1|TRBJ2-1|TRBD2|NA|15
TGCGCCAGCAGTGAAACCGGGACTAGCGGGAATGAGCAGTTCTTC
CASSETGTSGNEQFF
>TRBV11-1|TRBJ1-5|NA|NA|13
TGTGCCAGCAGCTTAGCCCAAAATCAGCCCCAGCATTTT
CASSLAQNQPQHF
>TRBV24-1|TRBJ2-1|NA|NA|14
TGTGCCACCACTCGGGGAGAGGGACTCAATGAGCAGTTCTTC
CATTRGEGLNEQFF
>TRBV5-8|TRBJ2-5|TRBD1|NA|17
TGTGCCAGCAGCCCCGGGACAGGGGCCCGGTACCAAGAGACCCAGTACTTC
CASSPGTGARYQETQYF
>TRBV5-1|TRBJ1-2|TRBD1|NA|14
TGCGCCAGCTCCCGAGGACAGGGCGAATATGGCTACACCTTC
CASSRGQGEYGYTF
>TRBV27|TRBJ1-5|NA|NA|13
TGTGCCAGCCCTACGGGGGGAAATCAGCCCCAGCATTTT
CASPTGGNQPQHF
>TRBV5-1|TRBJ1-5|NA|NA|16
TGCGCCAGCAGCCCCGGGGTGTTTGAGGGCGATCAGCCCCAGCATTTT
CASSPGVFEGDQPQHF
>TRBV10-1|TRBJ2-7|TRBD2|once|16
TGCGCCAGCAGTGAAGCGGCGGGAGGCCCGCTCTACGAGCAGTACTTC
CASSEAAGGPLYEQYF
>TRBV7-9|TRBJ2-3|TRBD2|NA|17
TGTGCCAGCAGCGCCCGGGGGAGCGGGGCTAGCACAGATACGCAGTATTTT
CASSARGSGASTDTQYF
>TRBV27|TRBJ2-2|TRBD2|NA|16
TGTGCCAGCAGCGGCGGGCTAGCGGGAGTGGGCGGGGAGCTGTTTTTT
CASSGGLAGVGGELFF
>TRBV5-1|TRBJ2-5|TRBD2|NA|19
TGCGCCAGCAGCTTGGGACTAGCGGGAGGCCCGGGTTACCAAGAGACCCAGTACTTC
CASSLGLAGGPGYQETQYF
>TRBV12-3/TRBV12-4|TRBJ2-5|NA|NA|12
TGTGCCAGCAGTTTACTGCAAGAGACCCAGTACTTC
CASSLLQETQYF
>TRBV6-5|TRBJ2-5|TRBD2|NA|14
TGTGCCAGCAGACCCCCCGGGAGGGAAGAGACCCAGTACTTC
CASRPPGREETQYF
>TRBV9|TRBJ2-3|TRBD2|NA|20
TGTGCCAGCAGCCCCCCGTGGGGACTAGCGGGAGGGGGGCTCACAGATACGCAGTATTTT
CASSPPWGLAGGGLTDTQYF
>TRBV5-6|TRBJ2-7|NA|NA|12
TGTGCCAGCAGCTTTACAGCCTACGAGCAGTACTTC
CASSFTAYEQYF
>TRBV6-5|TRBJ2-7|TRBD2|NA|14
TGTGCCAGCCGGGGACTAGCGGGAGACTACGAGCAGTACTTC
CASRGLAGDYEQYF
>TRBV18|TRBJ2-5|TRBD2|NA|14
TGTGCCAGCTCACGGGTAGCGGGAGTGGAGACCCAGTACTTC
CASSRVAGVETQYF
>TRBV11-3|TRBJ1-3|TRBD1|NA|17
TGTGCCAGCAGCTACACCGGGACAGTTAACTCTGGAAACACCATATATTTT
CASSYTGTVNSGNTIYF
>TRBV7-9|TRBJ2-7|TRBD2|NA|14
TGTGCCAGCAGCCAAATAGCGGGACCCTACGAGCAGTACTTC
CASSQIAGPYEQYF
>TRBV21-1|TRBJ1-5|NA|NA|15
TGTGCCAGCGTTGGGGGACAGGGGTACAATCAGCCCCAGCATTTT
CASVGGQGYNQPQHF
>TRBV2|TRBJ1-6|NA|NA|15
TGTGCCAGCGGGGACGGGAGCTCCTATAATTCACCCCTCCACTTT
CASGDGSSYNSPLHF
>TRBV7-9|TRBJ1-6|NA|NA|13
TGTGCCAGCAGCCAACGGGGAGACTCACCCCTCCACTTT
CASSQRGDSPLHF
>TRBV10-3|TRBJ2-5|NA|NA|14
TGTGCCATCAGTGACTTTTCGGGACAAGAGACCCAGTACTTC
CAISDFSGQETQYF
>TRBV19|TRBJ2-5|TRBD2|NA|16
TGTGCCAGTAGTCCGGGGACTAGCGGGAGCCGGGGGACCCAGTACTTC
CASSPGTSGSRGTQYF
>TRBV10-3|TRBJ2-7|TRBD1|NA|13
TGTGCCATCAGTGGGGGACAGTACTACGAGCAGTACTTC
CAISGGQYYEQYF
>TRBV28|TRBJ1-2|NA|NA|12
TGTGCCAGCAGTTCCCCAGAGGGTGGCTACACCTTC
CASSSPEGGYTF
>TRBV5-8|TRBJ1-6|NA|NA|17
TGTGCCAGCAGCCCCACGAAGATCGGGGGTAGTAATTCACCCCTCCACTTT
CASSPTKIGGSNSPLHF
>TRBV27|TRBJ1-1|TRBD1|NA|16
TGTGCCAGCAGTTCGGGACAGGGGGCATGGTTAGCTGAAGCTTTCTTT
CASSSGQGAWLAEAFF
>TRBV6-5|TRBJ2-6|NA|NA|16
TGTGCCAGCAGTTACTCGGCAGCGACCGGGGCCAACGTCCTGACTTTC
CASSYSAATGANVLTF
>TRBV2|TRBJ2-5|TRBD1|NA|13
TGTGCCAGCAAGCCGACAGGGAAAGAGACCCAGTACTTC
CASKPTGKETQYF
>TRBV7-2|TRBJ2-3|TRBD1|NA|15
TGTGCCAGCAGCTTATTCGGGACAGTGGATGATACGCAGTATTTT
CASSLFGTVDDTQYF
>TRBV14|TRBJ1-3|NA|few|16
TGTGCCAGCAGCCAAGTAGCGGGCGGCTCTGGAAACACCATATATTTT
CASSQVAGGSGNTIYF
>TRBV3-1/TRBV3-2|TRBJ1-1|TRBD1|NA|17
TGTGCCAGCAGCCAAGAGGGCGGCAGGGGGCCGGCGGCTGAAGCTTTCTTT
CASSQEGGRGPAAEAFF
>TRBV7-3|TRBJ1-1|TRBD1|NA|13
TGTGCCAGCAGCTCCGGGACAGGGGCAGGAGCTTTCTTT
CASSSGTGAGAFF
>TRBV5-1|TRBJ1-5|NA|NA|17
TGCGCCAGCAGCTTTGACGGGGACTTAAAATCCGGTCAGCCCCAGCATTTT
CASSFDGDLKSGQPQHF
>TRBV19|TRBJ2-7|TRBD2|NA|14
TGTGCCAGTAGTCCACCGGGACTAGCATACGAGCAGTACTTC
CASSPPGLAYEQYF
>TRBV19|TRBJ1-5|NA|NA|14
TGTGCCAGTAACAAAGGGGGTTGGGGACAGCCCCAGCATTTT
CASNKGGWGQPQHF
>TRBV3-1/TRBV3-2|TRBJ1-6|NA|NA|18
TGTGCCAGCAGCCAAGATTACGGGGCGTGGGACACAGGTTCACCCCTCCACTTT
CASSQDYGAWDTGSPLHF
>TRBV12-3/TRBV12-4|TRBJ2-1|NA|once|11
TGTGCCAGCAGCCTCGGAGCTGAGCAGTTCTTC
CASSLGAEQFF
>TRBV7-9|TRBJ2-7|NA|NA|15
TGTGCCAGCAGCACGACAGGACCTAGCCCCTACGAGCAGTACTTC
CASSTTGPSPYEQYF